This T cell receptor (beta chain) was identified during a study of T cell responses to AZD1222 COVID-19 vaccine. Overall study findings and caveats: Repertoire sampling happened only post peak T cell response. White British ancestry dominated among donors, who included more females, and clonal diversity was possibly underestimated. A reported finding is that nearly half of spike-specific TCRs target unmutated variant regions.

Second-dose intervals of approximately 4 or approximately 12 weeks were pooled. This clone was picked up one time. Its specificity is not known. CDR3 length: 13 amino acids. Trimming took off 2 bases at V and 5 bases at J, with 9 bases between the two ends. Germline values: CDR1 MNHNS, CDR2 SASEGT. Repertoires were generated with immunoSEQ multiplex PCR, while TCRdb's copy carries only in-frame clones and drops some. This table has tens of thousands of clones, roughly 85% appearing once. This chain joins TRBV6-1 and TRBJ1-2; perhaps TRBD1 as D (6 bases). The input for sequencing was peripheral blood, taken 28 days after the second AZD1222 dose. The receptor's source is an adult who received the AZD1222 COVID-19 vaccine. CDR3 sequence reads: CASSEQGTYGYTF. Written as DNA, the CDR3 is TGTGCCAGCAGTGAACAGGGGACGTATGGCTACACCTTC.